This record concerns one TCR beta chain sequence. The V and J ends lost 1 base and 2 bases respectively, with 10 bases between them. There are 15 residues in the CDR3. Germline CDR1 and CDR2: SGHTA and FQGTGA. The repertoire was sequenced with immunoSEQ multiplex PCR; TCRdb's copy has only in-frame clones and lacks some. The sample comprises 50,000 or so clones, approximately 80% of which are singletons, and over 3.5% rests with the top ten. The sample belongs to a study of PD-L1 blockade in urothelial cancer. At the level of the study: Specimens of blood held a median count of 141,255 T cells.

The receptor comes from an older man with urothelial cancer. This sequence joins TRBV7-3 and TRBJ2-3, with D possibly TRBD2 on 7 matching bases. The sequencing here drew on PBMCs, taken around atezolizumab (anti-PD-L1) treatment. The CDR3: CASSLMAGATDTQYF. The CDR3, as DNA: TGTGCCAGCAGCTTAATGGCGGGGGCCACAGATACGCAGTATTTT.